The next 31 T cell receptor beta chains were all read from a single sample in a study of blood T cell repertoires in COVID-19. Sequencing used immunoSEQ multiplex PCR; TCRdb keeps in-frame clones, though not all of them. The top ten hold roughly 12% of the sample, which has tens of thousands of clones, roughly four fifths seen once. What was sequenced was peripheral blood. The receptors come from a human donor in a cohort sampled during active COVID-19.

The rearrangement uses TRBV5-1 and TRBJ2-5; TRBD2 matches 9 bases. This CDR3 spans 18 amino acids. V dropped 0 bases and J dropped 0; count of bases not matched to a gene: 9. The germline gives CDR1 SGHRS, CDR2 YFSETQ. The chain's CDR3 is CASSLAGRTSGYQETQYF. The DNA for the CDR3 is TGCGCCAGCAGCTTGGCCGGACGTACTAGCGGGTACCAAGAGACCCAGTACTTC. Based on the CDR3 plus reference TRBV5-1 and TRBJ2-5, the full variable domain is KAGVTQTPRYLIKTRGQQVTLSCSPISGHRSVSWYQQTPGQGLQFLFEYFSETQRNKGNFPGRFSGRQFSNSRSEMNVSTLELGDSALYLCASSLAGRTSGYQETQYFGPGTRLLVL.

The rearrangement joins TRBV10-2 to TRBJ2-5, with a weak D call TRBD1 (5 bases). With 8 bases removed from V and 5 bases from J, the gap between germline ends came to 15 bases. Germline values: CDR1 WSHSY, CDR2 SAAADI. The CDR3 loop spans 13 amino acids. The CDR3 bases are TGCGCCAGCGGGGCAGGGCGGTGGGAGACCCAGTACTTC. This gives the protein CASGAGRWETQYF.

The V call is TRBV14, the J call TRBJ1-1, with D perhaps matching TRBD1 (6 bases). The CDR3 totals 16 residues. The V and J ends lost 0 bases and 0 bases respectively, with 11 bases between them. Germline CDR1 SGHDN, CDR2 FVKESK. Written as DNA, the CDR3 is TGTGCCAGCAGCCAAGATTGGGGGCAGTTGAACACTGAAGCTTTCTTT. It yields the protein CASSQDWGQLNTEAFF.

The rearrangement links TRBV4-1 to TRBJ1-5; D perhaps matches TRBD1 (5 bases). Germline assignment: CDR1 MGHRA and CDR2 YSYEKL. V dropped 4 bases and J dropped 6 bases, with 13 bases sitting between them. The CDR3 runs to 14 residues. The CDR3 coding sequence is TGCGCCAGCAGCCCGGGGGGGTTGGGTCAGCCCCAGCATTTT. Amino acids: CASSPGGLGQPQHF.

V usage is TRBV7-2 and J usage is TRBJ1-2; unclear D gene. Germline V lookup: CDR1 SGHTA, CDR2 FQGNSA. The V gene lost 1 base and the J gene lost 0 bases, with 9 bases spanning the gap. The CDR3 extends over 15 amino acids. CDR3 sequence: CASSLGPGTNYGYTF. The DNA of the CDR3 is TGTGCCAGCAGCTTAGGGCCGGGAACTAACTATGGCTACACCTTC. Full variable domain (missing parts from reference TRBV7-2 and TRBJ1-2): GAGVSQSPSNKVTEKGKDVELRCDPISGHTALYWYRQSLGQGLEFLIYFQGNSAPDKSGLPSDRFSAERTGGSVSTLTIQRTQQEDSAVYLCASSLGPGTNYGYTFGSGTRLTVV.

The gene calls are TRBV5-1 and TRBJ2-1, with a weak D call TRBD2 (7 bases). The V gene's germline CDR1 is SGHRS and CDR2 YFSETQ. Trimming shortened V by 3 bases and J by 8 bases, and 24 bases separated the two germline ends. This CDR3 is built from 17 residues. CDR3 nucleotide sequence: TGCGCCAGCAGCTGGACCCGGGGGGCTGCAAGTATCTATGAGCAGTTCTTC. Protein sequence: CASSWTRGAASIYEQFF.

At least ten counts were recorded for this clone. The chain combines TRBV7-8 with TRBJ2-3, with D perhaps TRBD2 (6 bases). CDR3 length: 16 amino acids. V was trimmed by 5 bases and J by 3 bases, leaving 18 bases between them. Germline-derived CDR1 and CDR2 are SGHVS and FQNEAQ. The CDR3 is CASSPLPGRGTDTQYF. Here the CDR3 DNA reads TGTGCCAGCAGCCCCCTTCCGGGACGGGGGACAGATACGCAGTATTTT.

The CDR3: CASSLRGELAGVTDTQYF. CDR3 nucleotide sequence: TGTGCCAGCAGCTTAAGGGGGGAACTAGCGGGCGTGACAGATACGCAGTATTTT. V usage is TRBV7-6 and J usage is TRBJ2-3; 9 bases match TRBD2. This CDR3 spans 18 amino acids. The V segment lost 2 bases and the J segment 3 bases; nucleotides outside the gene matches: 12. Germline assignment: CDR1 SGHVS and CDR2 FNYEAQ.

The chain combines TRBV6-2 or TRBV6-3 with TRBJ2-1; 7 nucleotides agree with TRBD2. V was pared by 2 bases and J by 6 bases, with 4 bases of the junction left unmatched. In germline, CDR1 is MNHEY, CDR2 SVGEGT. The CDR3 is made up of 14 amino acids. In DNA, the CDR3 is TGTGCCAGCAGTTACGGACTAGTGCTCAATGAGCAGTTCTTC. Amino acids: CASSYGLVLNEQFF.

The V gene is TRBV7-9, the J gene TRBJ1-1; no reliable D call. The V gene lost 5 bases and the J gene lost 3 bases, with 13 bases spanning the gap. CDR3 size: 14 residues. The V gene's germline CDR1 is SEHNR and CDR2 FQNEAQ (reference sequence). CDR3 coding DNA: TGTGCCAGCAGCCCGCTAGGAGTTGACACTGAAGCTTTCTTT. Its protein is CASSPLGVDTEAFF.

CDR3: CASSQVHSGGGHNEQFF. The DNA of the CDR3 is TGTGCCAGCAGCCAAGTCCATAGCGGGGGTGGCCACAATGAGCAGTTCTTC. The chain couples TRBV4-2 to TRBJ2-1; 9 nucleotides line up with TRBD2. Germline V gives CDR1 LGHNA, CDR2 YNFKEQ. The CDR3 runs 17 residues. Losses at the gene ends were 1 base for V and 5 bases for J; bases not matched to a gene: 9.

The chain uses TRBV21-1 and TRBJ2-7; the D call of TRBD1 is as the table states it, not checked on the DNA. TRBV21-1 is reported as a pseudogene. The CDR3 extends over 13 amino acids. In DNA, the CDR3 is TGTGCCAGCCCGACAGTGAACTGCTACGAGCAGTACGTC. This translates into CASPTVNCYEQYV.

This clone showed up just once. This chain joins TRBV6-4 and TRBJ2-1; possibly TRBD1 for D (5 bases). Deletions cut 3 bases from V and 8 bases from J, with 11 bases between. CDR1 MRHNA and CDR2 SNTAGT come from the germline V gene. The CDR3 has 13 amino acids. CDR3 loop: CASSEVQGYEQFF. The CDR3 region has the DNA TGTGCCAGCAGTGAAGTCCAGGGCTATGAGCAGTTCTTC.

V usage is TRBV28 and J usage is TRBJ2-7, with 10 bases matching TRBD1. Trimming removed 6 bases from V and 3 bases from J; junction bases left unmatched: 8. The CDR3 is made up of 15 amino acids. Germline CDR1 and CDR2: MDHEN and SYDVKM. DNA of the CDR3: TGTGCCAGCAGGGAGAGTTGGGACAGGGGCTACGAGCAGTACGTC. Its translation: CASRESWDRGYEQYV.

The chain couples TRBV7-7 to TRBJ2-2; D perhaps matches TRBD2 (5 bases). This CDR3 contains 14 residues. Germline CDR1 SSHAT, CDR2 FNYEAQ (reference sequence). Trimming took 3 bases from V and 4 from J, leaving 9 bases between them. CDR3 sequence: CASSFQGGTGELFF. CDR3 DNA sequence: TGTGCCAGCAGCTTTCAAGGAGGCACCGGGGAGCTGTTTTTT.

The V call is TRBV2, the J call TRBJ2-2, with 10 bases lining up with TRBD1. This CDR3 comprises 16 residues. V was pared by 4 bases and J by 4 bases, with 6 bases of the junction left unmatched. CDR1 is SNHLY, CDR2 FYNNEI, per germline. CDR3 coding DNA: TGTGCCAGCAGTGGATGGGACAGGGGTGCCACCGGGGAGCTGTTTTTT. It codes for CASSGWDRGATGELFF.

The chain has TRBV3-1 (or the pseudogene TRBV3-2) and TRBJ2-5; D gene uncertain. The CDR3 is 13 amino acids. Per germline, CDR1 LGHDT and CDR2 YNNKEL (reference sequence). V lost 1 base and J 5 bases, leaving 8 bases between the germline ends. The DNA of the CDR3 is TGTGCCAGCAGCCAAGGGGCCTGGGAGACCCAGTACTTC. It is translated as CASSQGAWETQYF.

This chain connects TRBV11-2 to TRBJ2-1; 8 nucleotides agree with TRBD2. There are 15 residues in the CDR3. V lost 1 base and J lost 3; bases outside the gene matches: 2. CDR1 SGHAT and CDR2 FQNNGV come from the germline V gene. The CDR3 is CASSLVAGIYNEQFF. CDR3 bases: TGTGCCAGCAGCTTAGTAGCGGGAATCTACAATGAGCAGTTCTTC.

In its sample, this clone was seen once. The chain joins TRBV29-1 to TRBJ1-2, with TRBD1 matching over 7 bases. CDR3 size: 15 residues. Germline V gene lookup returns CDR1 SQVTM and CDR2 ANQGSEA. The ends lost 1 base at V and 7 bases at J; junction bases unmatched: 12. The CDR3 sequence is CSVEVPTGTLLGYTF. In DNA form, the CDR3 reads TGCAGCGTTGAAGTCCCGACAGGGACCCTTCTTGGCTACACCTTC.

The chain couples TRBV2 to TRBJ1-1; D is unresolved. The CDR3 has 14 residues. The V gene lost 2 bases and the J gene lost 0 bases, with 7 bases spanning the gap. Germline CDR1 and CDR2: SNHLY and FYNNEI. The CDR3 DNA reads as TGTGCCAGCAGTGAACTCGGGGTGAACACTGAAGCTTTCTTT. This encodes CASSELGVNTEAFF.

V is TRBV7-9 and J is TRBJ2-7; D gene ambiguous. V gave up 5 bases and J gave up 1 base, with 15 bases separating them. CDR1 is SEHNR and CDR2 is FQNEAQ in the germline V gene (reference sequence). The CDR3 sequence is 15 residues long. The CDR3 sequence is CASSTLGQASYEQYF. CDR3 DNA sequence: TGTGCCAGCAGCACTCTGGGCCAGGCTTCCTACGAGCAGTACTTC.

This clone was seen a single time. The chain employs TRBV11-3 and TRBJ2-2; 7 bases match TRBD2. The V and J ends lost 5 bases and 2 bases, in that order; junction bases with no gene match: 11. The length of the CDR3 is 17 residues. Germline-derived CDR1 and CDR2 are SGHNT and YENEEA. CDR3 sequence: CASSPRGRGKNTGELFF. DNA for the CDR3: TGTGCCAGCAGCCCCCGCGGGCGGGGGAAAAACACCGGGGAGCTGTTTTTT.

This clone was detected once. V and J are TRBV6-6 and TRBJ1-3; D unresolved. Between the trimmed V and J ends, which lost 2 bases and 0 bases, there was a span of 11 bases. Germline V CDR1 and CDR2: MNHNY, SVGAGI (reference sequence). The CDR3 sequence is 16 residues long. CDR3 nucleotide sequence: TGTGCCAGCAGTTACAGTGGGCAGTCCTCTGGAAACACCATATATTTT. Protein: CASSYSGQSSGNTIYF.

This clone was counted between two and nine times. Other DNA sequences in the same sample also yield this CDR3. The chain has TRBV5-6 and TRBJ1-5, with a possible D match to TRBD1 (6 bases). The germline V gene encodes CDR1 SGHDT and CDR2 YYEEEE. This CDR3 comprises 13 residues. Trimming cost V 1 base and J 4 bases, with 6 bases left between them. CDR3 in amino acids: CASSLTGNQPQHF. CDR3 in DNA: TGTGCCAGCAGCTTGACAGGGAATCAGCCCCAGCATTTT.

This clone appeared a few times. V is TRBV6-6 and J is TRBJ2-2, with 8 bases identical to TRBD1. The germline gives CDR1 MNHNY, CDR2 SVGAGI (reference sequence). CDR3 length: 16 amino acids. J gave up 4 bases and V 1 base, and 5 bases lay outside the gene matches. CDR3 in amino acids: CASSYYRQGTTGELFF. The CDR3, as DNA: TGTGCCAGCAGTTACTACAGACAGGGGACCACCGGGGAGCTGTTTTTT.

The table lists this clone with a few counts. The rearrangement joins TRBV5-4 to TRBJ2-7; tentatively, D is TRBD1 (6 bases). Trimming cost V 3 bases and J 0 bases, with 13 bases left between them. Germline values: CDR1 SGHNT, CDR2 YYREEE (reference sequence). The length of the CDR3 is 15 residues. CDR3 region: CASSYDRSLSYEQYF. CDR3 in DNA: TGTGCCAGCAGCTACGACAGGAGTCTCTCCTACGAGCAGTACTTC. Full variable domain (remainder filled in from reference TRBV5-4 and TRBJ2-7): ETGVTQSPTHLIKTRGQQVTLRCSSQSGHNTVSWYQQALGQGPQFIFQYYREEENGRGNFPPRFSGLQFPNYSSELNVNALELDDSALYLCASSYDRSLSYEQYFGPGTRLTVT.

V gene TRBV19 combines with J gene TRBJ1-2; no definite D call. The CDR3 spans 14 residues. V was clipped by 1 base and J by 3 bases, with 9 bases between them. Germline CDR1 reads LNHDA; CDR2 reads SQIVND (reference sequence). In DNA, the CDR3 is TGTGCCAGTAGTATAGGGGGAGCGGACTATGGCTACACCTTC. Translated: CASSIGGADYGYTF.

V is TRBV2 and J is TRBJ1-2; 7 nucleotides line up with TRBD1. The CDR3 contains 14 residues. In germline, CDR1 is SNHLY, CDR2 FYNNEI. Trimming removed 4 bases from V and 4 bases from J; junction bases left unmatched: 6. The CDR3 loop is CASSVGDRTYGYTF. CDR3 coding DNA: TGTGCCAGCAGTGTAGGGGACAGAACCTATGGCTACACCTTC. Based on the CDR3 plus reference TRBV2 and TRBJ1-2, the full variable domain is EPEVTQTPSHQVTQMGQEVILRCVPISNHLYFYWYRQILGQKVEFLVSFYNNEISEKSEIFDDQFSVERPDGSNFTLKIRSTKLEDSAMYFCASSVGDRTYGYTFGSGTRLTVV.

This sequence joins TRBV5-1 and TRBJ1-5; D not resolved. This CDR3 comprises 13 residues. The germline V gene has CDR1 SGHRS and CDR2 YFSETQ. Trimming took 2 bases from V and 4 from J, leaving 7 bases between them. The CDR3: CASSLHENQPQHF. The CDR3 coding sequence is TGCGCCAGCAGCTTACACGAAAATCAGCCCCAGCATTTT.

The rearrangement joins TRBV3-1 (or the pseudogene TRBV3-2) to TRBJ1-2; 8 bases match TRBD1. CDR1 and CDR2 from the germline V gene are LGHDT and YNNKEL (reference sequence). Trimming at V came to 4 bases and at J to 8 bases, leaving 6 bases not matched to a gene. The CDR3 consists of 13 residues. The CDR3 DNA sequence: TGTGCCAGCAGCCTACGGACAGGGAACGGCTACACCTTC. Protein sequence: CASSLRTGNGYTF.

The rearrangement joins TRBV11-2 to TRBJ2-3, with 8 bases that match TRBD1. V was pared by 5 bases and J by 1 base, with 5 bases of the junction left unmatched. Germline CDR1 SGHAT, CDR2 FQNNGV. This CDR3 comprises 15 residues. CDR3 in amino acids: CASSPRTGRTDTQYF. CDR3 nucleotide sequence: TGTGCCAGCAGCCCTAGGACAGGGCGCACAGATACGCAGTATTTT. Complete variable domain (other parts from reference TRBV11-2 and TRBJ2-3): EAGVAQSPRYKIIEKRQSVAFWCNPISGHATLYWYQQILGQGPKLLIQFQNNGVVDDSQLPKDRFSAERLKGVDSTLKIQPAKLEDSAVYLCASSPRTGRTDTQYFGPGTRLTVL.